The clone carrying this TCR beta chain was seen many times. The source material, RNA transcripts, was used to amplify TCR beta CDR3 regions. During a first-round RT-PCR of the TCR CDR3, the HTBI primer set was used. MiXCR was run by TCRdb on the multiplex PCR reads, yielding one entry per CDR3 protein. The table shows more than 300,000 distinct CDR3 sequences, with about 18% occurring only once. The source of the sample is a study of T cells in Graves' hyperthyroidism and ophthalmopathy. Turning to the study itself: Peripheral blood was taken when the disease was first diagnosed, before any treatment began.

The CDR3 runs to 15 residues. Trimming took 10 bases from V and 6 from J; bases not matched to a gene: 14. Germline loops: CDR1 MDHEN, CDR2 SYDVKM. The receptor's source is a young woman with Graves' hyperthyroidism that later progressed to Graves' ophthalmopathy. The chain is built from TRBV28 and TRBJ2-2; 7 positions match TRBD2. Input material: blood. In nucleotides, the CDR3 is TGTGCCACAGTCTCCGAGCGGGGCTTCTCCGGGGAGCTGTTTTTT. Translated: CATVSERGFSGELFF.